A selection of T cell receptor beta chains follows, all from one sample in a study of shared clonotypes between healthy human individuals. Sequencing used immunoSEQ multiplex PCR; TCRdb keeps in-frame clones, though not all of them. Of hundreds of thousands of clones listed, about 96% are singletons. The sample was naive CD8+ T cells sorted from blood. The receptors here all came from a woman aged 25 to 39 in good health. The CDR3 runs from the conserved cysteine through the conserved F or W. The order of the fields is J gene, V gene, CDR3 protein.

TRBJ2-7,TRBV10-2,CASSATGEQYF
TRBJ2-7,TRBV29-1,CSVALGPRGSYEQYF
TRBJ1-5,TRBV13,CASSSRDSRRGVNQPQHF
TRBJ2-1,TRBV7-8,CASSLAGGTTYNEQFF
TRBJ2-2,TRBV11-2,CASSSPLTGELFF
TRBJ2-7,TRBV7-9,CASSSAPGQGYEQYF
TRBJ2-1,TRBV4-1,CASSQDGLGGRNEQFF
TRBJ2-1,TRBV4-1,CASSQVLSQLDEQFF
TRBJ1-5,TRBV30,CAWSVGQGGQPQHF
TRBJ2-7,TRBV2,CASSEVLSLITVSYEQYF
TRBJ2-4,TRBV4-1,CASSRGTGDYIQYF
TRBJ2-7,TRBV7-2,CASSPRTSGIHEQYF
TRBJ2-7,TRBV28,CATRLSGYEQYF
TRBJ2-7,TRBV5-6,CASSLGGNTYEQYF
TRBJ2-7,TRBV7-6,CASSSELAGGPEDEQYF
TRBJ1-1,TRBV30,CAWSVSRNTEAFF
TRBJ2-3,TRBV9,CASSVAGTSGRLDTQYF
TRBJ1-3,TRBV12-5,CASGLPLRVRSSGNTIYF
TRBJ1-2,TRBV5-6,CASSTSTGNYGYTF
TRBJ2-7,TRBV19,CASSATSGANYEQYF
TRBJ2-3,TRBV5-1,CASSLGRLAGDFNTQYF
TRBJ2-7,TRBV27,CASSKALGGVLDEQYF
TRBJ2-7,TRBV14,CASSQDLSGYEQYF
TRBJ2-1,TRBV28,CASSPLAGENEQFF
TRBJ2-1,TRBV19,CASSADQSSYNEQFF
TRBJ2-7,TRBV5-6,CASSPQGGEQYF
TRBJ2-5,TRBV5-4,CASSPPEQETQYF
TRBJ2-7,TRBV29-1,CSVRQGINEQYF
TRBJ2-7,TRBV15,CATSRARGSSYEQYF
TRBJ2-3,TRBV5-1,CASSNTDTQYF
TRBJ2-7,TRBV19,CASSLRLTGAYEQYF
TRBJ2-1,TRBV28,CASSLRLAGGFEQFF
TRBJ2-7,TRBV15,CATSRDIEGEGVREQYF
TRBJ2-7,TRBV7-9,CASSLPGDESYEQYF
TRBJ2-1,TRBV28,CASSVSTSGGNEQFF
TRBJ1-2,TRBV15,CATSRDRGSNYGYTF
TRBJ2-7,TRBV2,CASRTGTGRYEQYF
TRBJ2-1,TRBV9,CASSVVAYGYNEQFF
TRBJ2-3,TRBV27,CASSPGGGSGTDTQYF